This TCR beta chain was recovered during a study of cytomegalovirus exposure and HLA in healthy donors. Study observations and caveats: Researchers reportedly found TCR beta sequences accurately predicted most subjects' HLA-A and HLA-B alleles. The investigators catalogued 150 or so TCR beta chains as cytomegalovirus-associated.

Both 60 Vbeta primers and 13 Jbeta primers went into the PCR. Data came from immunoSEQ multiplex PCR; TCRdb stores just in-frame clones and leaves some out. The repertoire holds roughly 200,000 clones, with approximately 80% as singletons. For this clone: Its antigen is unknown.

CDR1 and CDR2 (germline): SGHRS, YFSETQ. Trimming removed 3 bases from V and 3 bases from J, with 10 bases in between. The CDR3 is 14 residues long. The sample taken for sequencing was PBMCs. The receptor was isolated from a woman aged 30 to 39 in good health and CMV-seronegative. The chain uses TRBV5-1 and TRBJ2-1, with a tentative D call TRBD1 (5 bases). Here the CDR3 DNA reads TGCGCCAGCAGCTCCCATGACAGCTACAATGAGCAGTTCTTC. Translated: CASSSHDSYNEQFF.